These 20 T cell receptor beta chains were all obtained from the same sample, sequenced in a study of shared clonotypes between healthy human individuals. CD45RO-negative, CCR7-selected cells formed the naive CD8 fraction, which excluded terminally differentiated effector memory CD45RA+ cells. Clones were sequenced by immunoSEQ multiplex PCR, and TCRdb holds only the in-frame ones, with some missing. The table includes about 580,000 clones, roughly 98% detected once. The specimen sequenced was naive CD8+ T cells sorted from blood. All receptors derive from a man aged 30-40 years in good health.

This CDR3 is CASSGQGGTSTIEQFF. CDR3 DNA sequence: TGTGCCAGCAGCGGCCAGGGGGGGACCTCGACTATTGAGCAGTTCTTC. This chain joins TRBV13 and TRBJ2-1; D may match TRBD1 or TRBD2 (7 bases each). This CDR3 contains 16 residues. V was pared by 5 bases and J by 9 bases, with 23 bases between. From germline, CDR1 is PRHDT and CDR2 FYEKMQ (reference sequence). Variable domain in full (rest from reference TRBV13 and TRBJ2-1): AAGVIQSPRHLIKEKRETATLKCYPIPRHDTVYWYQQGPGQDPQFLISFYEKMQSDKGSIPDRFSAQQFSDYHSELNMSSLELGDSALYFCASSGQGGTSTIEQFFGPGTRLTVL.

The J gene is TRBJ2-7, the V gene TRBV7-8; either TRBD1 or TRBD2 may supply D (5 bases each). CDR3 length equals 13 residues. The germline V gene encodes CDR1 SGHVS and CDR2 FQNEAQ. Trimming left V 3 bases short and J 3 bases short, with 9 bases between. This chain's CDR3 is CASSLGPNYEQYF. In DNA, the CDR3 is TGTGCCAGCAGCTTGGGACCGAACTACGAGCAGTACTTC.

The chain uses TRBV5-1 and TRBJ2-2; a weak D match, TRBD1 (6 bases). The V and J ends lost 4 bases and 7 bases respectively, with 17 bases between them. Germline CDR1 and CDR2: SGHRS and YFSETQ. This CDR3 has 15 residues. CDR3 sequence reads: CASSKTGTANGELFF. CDR3 sequence (DNA): TGCGCCAGCAGCAAAACAGGGACGGCCAACGGGGAGCTGTTTTTT.

This clone was detected once. This chain links TRBV4-3 with TRBJ1-1; D uncertain. Trimming pared 0 bases from V and 0 bases from J, leaving 14 bases between. From germline, CDR1 is LGHNA and CDR2 YSLEER. This CDR3 spans 17 amino acids. In DNA form, the CDR3 reads TGCGCCAGCAGCCAAGATGTATACAAACAGATGAACACTGAAGCTTTCTTT. Residues: CASSQDVYKQMNTEAFF.

The gene calls are TRBV15 and TRBJ2-7; TRBD1 matches 7 bases. Germline loops: CDR1 LNHNV, CDR2 YYDKDF (reference sequence). The length of the CDR3 is 19 residues. The trim removed 0 bases at V and 5 bases at J, leaving 19 bases unmatched. The CDR3 DNA sequence: TGTGCCACCAGCAGAGAGATAATGGAGTCTAGAGGGACAGTCCACGAGCAGTACTTC. It encodes CATSREIMESRGTVHEQYF. The whole variable domain, filled in from reference TRBV15 and TRBJ2-7, reads DAMVIQNPRYQVTQFGKPVTLSCSQTLNHNVMYWYQQKSSQAPKLLFHYYDKDFNNEADTPDNFQSRRPNTSFCFLDIRSPGLGDTAMYLCATSREIMESRGTVHEQYFGPGTRLTVT.

The rearrangement uses TRBV5-4 and TRBJ2-7; possibly TRBD1 for D (6 bases). The germline gives CDR1 SGHNT, CDR2 YYREEE (reference sequence). This CDR3 comprises 13 residues. Trimming stripped 4 bases from V and 2 bases from J, with 10 bases between. CDR3 sequence (DNA): TGTGCCAGCAGCGGTGGGACAACCTACGAGCAGTACTTC. Translating it yields CASSGGTTYEQYF.

The chain couples TRBV27 to TRBJ2-3; perhaps TRBD2 as D (5 bases). V gave up 3 bases and J gave up 2 bases, with 9 bases separating them. This CDR3 spans 14 amino acids. The germline V gene encodes CDR1 MNHEY and CDR2 SMNVEV (reference sequence). The CDR3 nucleotides read TGTGCCAGCAGTTTGAGCGGTTTCACAGATACGCAGTATTTT. Translated: CASSLSGFTDTQYF.

V gene TRBV27 combines with J gene TRBJ1-2, with D tentatively TRBD1 (6 bases). Per germline, CDR1 MNHEY and CDR2 SMNVEV (reference sequence). V was pared by 0 bases and J by 7 bases, with 18 bases between. CDR3 length: 16 amino acids. CDR3 bases: TGTGCCAGCAGTTTATCGGCTGGGGGGGCGAGGTTTGGCTACACCTTC. It yields the protein CASSLSAGGARFGYTF.

The chain recombines TRBV11-2 with TRBJ2-7; TRBD1 is a possible D gene (6 bases). V was clipped by 3 bases and J by 0 bases, with 15 bases between them. CDR1 and CDR2 (germline): SGHAT, FQNNGV. This CDR3 spans 16 amino acids. CDR3 sequence: CASSFSTTGYSYEQYF. The DNA of the CDR3 is TGTGCCAGCAGCTTTAGTACGACAGGCTACTCCTACGAGCAGTACTTC.

The rearrangement links TRBV7-9 to TRBJ2-2; 9 bases fit TRBD2. This CDR3 spans 17 amino acids. V lost 5 bases and J lost 1; bases outside the gene matches: 8. CDR1 SEHNR and CDR2 FQNEAQ come from the germline V gene (reference sequence). The CDR3 here is CASSLIAGEGNTGELFF. The CDR3 coding sequence is TGTGCCAGCAGCCTAATAGCGGGAGAGGGGAACACCGGGGAGCTGTTTTTT.

The table lists this clone with a count of one. The chain employs TRBV29-1 and TRBJ2-7; perhaps TRBD2 as D (5 bases). Germline-derived CDR1 and CDR2 are SQVTM and ANQGSEA. This CDR3 has 15 residues. The V end lost 1 base, the J end lost 2 bases, and 15 bases lay between the germline ends. In DNA form, the CDR3 reads TGCAGCGTTGAAGGACGTACGGGATCTACCTACGAGCAGTACTTC. It specifies CSVEGRTGSTYEQYF.

The chain has TRBV29-1 and TRBJ1-5, with D maybe TRBD1 (5 bases). The CDR3 is made up of 12 amino acids. The V end was cut by 4 bases, the J end by 6 bases, with 10 bases between. In germline, CDR1 is SQVTM, CDR2 ANQGSEA. CDR3 in amino acids: CSVGRVGQPQHF. In nucleotides, the CDR3 is TGCAGCGTTGGCAGGGTGGGTCAGCCCCAGCATTTT. Supplemented by reference TRBV29-1 and TRBJ1-5, the full variable domain reads SAVISQKPSRDICQRGTSLTIQCQVDSQVTMMFWYRQQPGQSLTLIATANQGSEATYESGFVIDKFPISRPNLTFSTLTVSNMSPEDSSIYLCSVGRVGQPQHFGDGTRLSIL.

The V and J genes are TRBV6-4 and TRBJ2-3; D call uncertain. V shed 4 bases and J shed 1 base, with 12 bases lying between them. This CDR3 has 15 residues. Germline assignment: CDR1 MRHNA and CDR2 SNTAGT. CDR3 protein: CASSASVGRTDTQYF. CDR3 bases: TGTGCCAGCAGTGCGTCGGTCGGGCGCACAGATACGCAGTATTTT.

This clone was counted a single time. The chain couples TRBV11-2 to TRBJ1-3; TRBD1 might be the D (5 bases). CDR3 length: 15 amino acids. Germline assignment: CDR1 SGHAT and CDR2 FQNNGV. Between the trimmed V and J ends, which lost 1 base and 1 base, there was a span of 8 bases. The CDR3 DNA follows: TGTGCCAGCAGCTTAGTAAGGGGATCTGGAAACACCATATATTTT. Its translation: CASSLVRGSGNTIYF.

V and J are TRBV6-6 and TRBJ2-3; 7 bases are shared with TRBD2. This CDR3 comprises 14 residues. Germline CDR1 is MNHNY and CDR2 is SVGAGI (reference sequence). Trimming at V came to 3 bases and at J to 5 bases, leaving 5 bases not matched to a gene. CDR3 sequence: CASSYRGDVDTQYF. The CDR3 DNA follows: TGTGCCAGCAGTTATCGGGGGGACGTAGATACGCAGTATTTT.

This clone was observed a handful of times. The genes are TRBV29-1 and TRBJ2-3, with D possibly being TRBD1 (5 bases). The CDR3 sequence is 14 residues long. Germline V lookup: CDR1 SQVTM, CDR2 ANQGSEA. Between the trimmed V and J ends, which lost 0 bases and 0 bases, there was a span of 7 bases. The CDR3: CSVEEGASTDTQYF. In nucleotides, the CDR3 is TGCAGCGTTGAAGAAGGGGCTAGCACAGATACGCAGTATTTT.

The V call is TRBV6-1, the J call TRBJ2-7; 8 bases line up with TRBD1. J gave up 0 bases and V 9 bases, and 4 bases lay outside the gene matches. Germline V gene lookup returns CDR1 MNHNS and CDR2 SASEGT. This CDR3 contains 13 residues. The CDR3 spells CASRDRTSYEQYF. As DNA, the CDR3 is TGTGCCAGTAGGGACAGGACCTCCTACGAGCAGTACTTC.

The rearrangement joins TRBV15 to TRBJ1-1; D possibly corresponds to TRBD1 (5 bases). Germline loops: CDR1 LNHNV, CDR2 YYDKDF (reference sequence). This CDR3 region has 12 residues. The V end lost 6 bases, the J end lost 4 bases, and 9 bases lay between the germline ends. CDR3 DNA sequence: TGTGCCACCAGGGGTGACAGCACTGAAGCTTTCTTT. Residues: CATRGDSTEAFF.

The chain links TRBV29-1 to TRBJ2-1; possible D gene TRBD2, 7 bases. V was cut by 4 bases and J by 4 bases, with 17 bases left in between. The CDR3 is 15 residues long. Germline V CDR1 and CDR2: SQVTM, ANQGSEA. The CDR3 loop reads CSVGGLQGGYNEQFF. Here the CDR3 DNA reads TGCAGCGTTGGGGGTCTACAGGGAGGGTACAATGAGCAGTTCTTC.

The CDR3 DNA follows: TGTGCCAGCAGCTTAAGACAGGGAGGCGCGAACACTGAAGCTTTCTTT. This gives the protein CASSLRQGGANTEAFF. This chain connects TRBV11-2 to TRBJ1-1; TRBD1 matches 7 bases. This CDR3 is 16 amino acids long. V trimming: 2 bases; J trimming: 1 base; junction bases outside the gene matches: 7. CDR1 and CDR2 from the germline V gene are SGHAT and FQNNGV.